A single sample is the source of the 17 T cell receptor beta chains below, sequenced in a study of T cell changes during pregnancy in multiple sclerosis. Sequencing was performed with immunoSEQ multiplex PCR; in TCRdb, only in-frame clones are kept and a portion is missing. The table records roughly 38,000 clones, approximately 90% of them present only once. The material sequenced was CD8+ T cells from peripheral blood mononuclear cells, taken before pregnancy. Source of these receptors: a female donor with multiple sclerosis, enrolled in a pregnancy study.

The J gene is TRBJ1-1, the V gene TRBV28, with TRBD1 as a possible D gene (6 bases). This CDR3 is 14 amino acids long. The V and J ends lost 2 bases and 7 bases respectively, with 14 bases between them. The germline V gene has CDR1 MDHEN and CDR2 SYDVKM. CDR3: CASSLTGTPLEAFF. The CDR3, as DNA: TGTGCCAGCAGTTTAACCGGGACACCTCTTGAAGCTTTCTTT.

This clone was recorded only once. CDR3 bases: TGTGCCAGCAGCTTGATTTTACAGACGGACGAGCAGTACTTC. Translation: CASSLILQTDEQYF. The chain carries TRBV7-2 and TRBJ2-7; no clear D gene. The CDR3 runs 14 residues. Trimming took 3 bases from V and 5 from J, leaving 14 bases between them. In germline, CDR1 is SGHTA, CDR2 FQGNSA.

The gene calls are TRBV28 and TRBJ1-4; a possible D gene is TRBD1 (6 bases). Per the germline V gene, CDR1 is MDHEN and CDR2 is SYDVKM. CDR3 length: 13 amino acids. V was trimmed by 8 bases and J by 6 bases, leaving 13 bases between them. CDR3 in DNA: TGTGCCAGCGGCCTACAGGGCGATGAAAAACTGTTTTTT. Translating it yields CASGLQGDEKLFF.

V gene TRBV27 combines with J gene TRBJ2-7, with D possibly TRBD2 on 5 matching bases. Trimming took 2 bases from V and 5 from J, leaving 10 bases between them. The CDR3 spans 13 residues. CDR1 is MNHEY, CDR2 SMNVEV, per germline (reference sequence). The CDR3 spells CASSLTGFHEQYF. CDR3 coding DNA: TGTGCCAGCAGTTTAACGGGATTCCACGAGCAGTACTTC.

CDR3 nucleotide sequence: TGTGCCAGCAGTTTATGCTGGCAAAACCCCACAGATACGCAGTATTTT. It specifies CASSLCWQNPTDTQYF. This chain links TRBV28 with TRBJ2-3; D call uncertain. The CDR3 contains 16 residues. V lost 0 bases to trimming and J lost 2 bases, with 12 bases between them. In germline, CDR1 is MDHEN, CDR2 SYDVKM.

The rearrangement links TRBV7-9 to TRBJ2-2; D possibly corresponds to TRBD2 (5 bases). This CDR3 has 15 residues. Germline V gene data show CDR1 as SEHNR and CDR2 as FQNEAQ (reference sequence). V dropped 5 bases and J dropped 9 bases, with 19 bases sitting between them. The CDR3 nucleotides are TGTGCCAGCAGCCCGCAGTCCAGCGGATCCCGGGAGCTGTTTTTT. Encoded protein: CASSPQSSGSRELFF. Based on the CDR3 plus reference TRBV7-9 and TRBJ2-2, the full variable domain is DTGVSQNPRHKITKRGQNVTFRCDPISEHNRLYWYRQTLGQGPEFLTYFQNEAQLEKSRLLSDRFSAERPKGSFSTLEIQRTEQGDSAMYLCASSPQSSGSRELFFGEGSRLTVL.

This chain uses TRBV6-5 with TRBJ2-7, with 11 bases that match TRBD1. The CDR3 extends over 15 amino acids. Germline CDR1 is MNHEY and CDR2 is SVGAGI. V gave up 3 bases and J gave up 1 base; unmatched junction bases: 2. CDR3 protein: CASSYGTGGSYEQYF. The CDR3 nucleotides are TGTGCCAGCAGTTATGGGACAGGGGGATCCTACGAGCAGTACTTC.

The chain's CDR3 is CASSFGLAYYNEQFF. CDR3 nucleotide sequence: TGTGCCAGCAGTTTTGGGTTAGCCTACTACAATGAGCAGTTCTTC. The gene calls are TRBV27 and TRBJ2-1, with D unresolved. The CDR3 contains 15 residues. CDR1 MNHEY and CDR2 SMNVEV come from the germline V gene (reference sequence). V lost 3 bases and J 3 bases, leaving 12 bases between the germline ends.

The rearrangement joins TRBV19 to TRBJ1-1; no clear D gene. Trimming cost V 5 bases and J 7 bases, with 5 bases left between them. The CDR3 consists of 10 residues. CDR1 LNHDA and CDR2 SQIVND come from the germline V gene (reference sequence). This chain's CDR3 is CASSDIEAFF. CDR3 DNA sequence: TGTGCCAGTAGTGACATTGAAGCTTTCTTT.

This chain joins TRBV5-6 and TRBJ1-2, with no clear D. CDR1 and CDR2 from the germline V gene are SGHDT and YYEEEE. The V and J ends lost 4 bases and 2 bases respectively, with 21 bases between them. The CDR3 loop spans 17 amino acids. CDR3 in amino acids: CASSPRLGVRANYGYTF. CDR3 sequence (DNA): TGTGCCAGCAGCCCCCGCCTTGGGGTGAGGGCCAACTATGGCTACACCTTC.

This chain connects TRBV15 to TRBJ2-1; 13 bases are a match to TRBD2. This CDR3 contains 17 residues. V trimming: 6 bases; J trimming: 2 bases; junction bases outside the gene matches: 7. CDR1 and CDR2 (germline): LNHNV, YYDKDF (reference sequence). The CDR3 DNA is TGTGCCACCAGATGGACTAGCGGGAGAGGGGCCTACAATGAGCAGTTCTTC. Its protein product is CATRWTSGRGAYNEQFF.

The chain couples TRBV28 to TRBJ2-1; D not certain. Germline lookup yields CDR1 MDHEN and CDR2 SYDVKM. The CDR3 contains 18 residues. V was clipped by 0 bases and J by 6 bases, with 21 bases between them. DNA for the CDR3: TGTGCCAGCAGTTTATGGGGCCCACAGAGATATTATCCCAATGAGCAGTTCTTC. This gives the protein CASSLWGPQRYYPNEQFF.

The genes are TRBV29-1 and TRBJ2-7, with a possible D match to TRBD1 (8 bases). With 1 base removed from V and 9 bases from J, the gap between germline ends came to 16 bases. This CDR3 has 13 amino acids. Germline V gives CDR1 SQVTM, CDR2 ANQGSEA. CDR3 in amino acids: CSVEGTGREGQYF. In DNA form, the CDR3 reads TGCAGCGTTGAAGGGACAGGGAGGGAAGGGCAGTACTTC.

V usage is TRBV6-6 and J usage is TRBJ1-5, with no clear D. Germline CDR1 MNHNY, CDR2 SVGAGI (reference sequence). Trimming removed 8 bases from V and 4 bases from J, with 6 bases in between. This CDR3 comprises 11 residues. The DNA for the CDR3 is TGTGCCAGCGGGCCAAATCAGCCCCAGCATTTT. It encodes CASGPNQPQHF.

The chain combines TRBV9 with TRBJ2-3, with D possibly matching TRBD2 (6 bases). Trimming left V 4 bases short and J 6 bases short, with 18 bases between. The CDR3 runs 15 residues. The germline gives CDR1 SGDLS, CDR2 YYNGEE. The CDR3: CASSLAGSHGDTQYF. The CDR3, as DNA: TGTGCCAGCAGCCTGGCGGGGAGCCATGGGGATACGCAGTATTTT.

The chain is built from TRBV28 and TRBJ1-1; possibly TRBD1 for D (6 bases). Per the germline V gene, CDR1 is MDHEN and CDR2 is SYDVKM. This CDR3 has 14 amino acids. Trimming shortened V by 6 bases and J by 4 bases, and 15 bases separated the two germline ends. DNA for the CDR3: TGTGCCAGCAGGGACGGGGGGGCGCGCACTGAAGCTTTCTTT. Amino acid sequence: CASRDGGARTEAFF.

The V and J genes are TRBV28 and TRBJ2-7; tentative D call: TRBD1 (5 bases). Trimming left V 5 bases short and J 3 bases short, with 26 bases between. CDR1 is MDHEN, CDR2 SYDVKM, per germline. CDR3 length equals 18 residues. Here the CDR3 DNA reads TGTGCCAGCAGTACCCACAGGACAATAACCATTAAAATCTACGAGCAGTACTTC. Its protein is CASSTHRTITIKIYEQYF.